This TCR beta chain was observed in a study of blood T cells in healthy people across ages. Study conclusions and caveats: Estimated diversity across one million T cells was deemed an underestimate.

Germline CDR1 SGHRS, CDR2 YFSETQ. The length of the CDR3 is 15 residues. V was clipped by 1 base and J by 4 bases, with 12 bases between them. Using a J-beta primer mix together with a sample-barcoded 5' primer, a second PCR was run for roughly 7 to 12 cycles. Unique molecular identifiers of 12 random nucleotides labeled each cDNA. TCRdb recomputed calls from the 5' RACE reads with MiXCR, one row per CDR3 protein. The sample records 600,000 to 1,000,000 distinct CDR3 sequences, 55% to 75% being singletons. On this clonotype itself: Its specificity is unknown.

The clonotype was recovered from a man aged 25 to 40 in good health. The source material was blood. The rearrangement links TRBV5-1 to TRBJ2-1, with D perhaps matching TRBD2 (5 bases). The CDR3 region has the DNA TGCGCCAGCAGCTTGACCGGGGATAAGTACAATGAGCAGTTCTTC. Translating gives CASSLTGDKYNEQFF.